The 26 T cell receptor beta chains reported below all come from one sample, sequenced in a study of CD8 T cells in ankylosing spondylitis. Each CDR3 protein is one row after TCRdb ran MiXCR on the 5' RACE reads. The sample yields 250,000 to 300,000 distinct CDR3 sequences, 20% seen once. Material for sequencing was blood, either unsorted or a sorted T cell fraction (not recorded which). The receptor set was obtained from a male donor with ankylosing spondylitis or in good health (not recorded which).

This clonotype was recorded at least ten times. CDR3 region: CASSQYTGELFF. The DNA of the CDR3 is TGTGCCAGCAGCCAATACACCGGGGAGCTGTTTTTT. The V call is TRBV14, the J call TRBJ2-2; no reliable D call. V was clipped by 2 bases and J by 3 bases, with 1 base between them. Germline CDR1 is SGHDN and CDR2 is FVKESK. The CDR3 is made up of 12 amino acids.

In this sample, this clonotype turned up a few times. The chain is built from TRBV12-3 or TRBV12-4 and TRBJ1-6, with no clear D. The V and J ends lost 5 bases and 8 bases respectively, with 10 bases between them. This CDR3 is 13 amino acids long. CDR3 nucleotides: TGTGCCAGCAGTCCCTCACCCCATTCACCCCTCCACTTT. The encoded protein is CASSPSPHSPLHF.

This clonotype was detected ten times or more. The rearrangement joins TRBV20-1 to TRBJ2-3; TRBD2 is a possible D gene (5 bases). V lost 7 bases, J lost 6 bases, and 11 bases lay in between. Germline V CDR1 and CDR2: DFQATT, SNEGSKA (reference sequence). The CDR3 contains 11 residues. The CDR3 protein is CSERVADTQYF. The CDR3 DNA is TGCAGTGAAAGGGTAGCGGATACGCAGTATTTT.

The genes are TRBV24-1 and TRBJ1-5, with TRBD1 as a possible D gene (6 bases). Germline V gene sequence: CDR1 KGHDR, CDR2 SFDVKD. V gave up 3 bases and J gave up 4 bases, with 18 bases separating them. The CDR3 has 17 residues. In DNA form, the CDR3 reads TGTGCCACCAGTGATCCCCTCCCAGACAGGAGAAATCAGCCCCAGCATTTT. Translation: CATSDPLPDRRNQPQHF.

This clonotype was observed a few times. The rearrangement links TRBV9 to TRBJ2-1, with TRBD2 matching over 8 bases. This CDR3 comprises 16 residues. Germline loops: CDR1 SGDLS, CDR2 YYNGEE. V lost 0 bases, J lost 6 bases, and 8 bases stayed unmatched. CDR3 DNA: TGTGCCAGCAGCGTAGGGGTACTAGCGGAGCTCAATGAGCAGTTCTTC. Its protein is CASSVGVLAELNEQFF.

This clonotype was counted many times. CDR3 sequence: CASNPLRGRTEAFF. The CDR3 nucleotides read TGTGCCAGCAACCCTCTCAGGGGGAGAACTGAAGCTTTCTTT. The J gene is TRBJ1-1, the V gene TRBV12-3 or TRBV12-4, with 7 bases matching TRBD1. V shed 7 bases, J shed 5 bases, and the junction held 10 bases outside the gene matches. This CDR3 has 14 amino acids.

A few counts support this clonotype. A junction end diverges from the germline sequence, so it may reflect a read error. The chain has TRBV5-1 and TRBJ2-6; TRBD1 matches at 11 bases. This CDR3 region has 17 residues. CDR1 SGHRS and CDR2 YFSETQ come from the germline V gene. Here the CDR3 reads CASSLEGQGAGANVLTF. CDR3 sequence (DNA): TGTGCCAGCAGCTTGGAGGGACAGGGGGCTGGGGCCAACGTCCTGACTTTC.

This chain uses TRBV2 with TRBJ2-2; D remains ambiguous. The CDR3 consists of 11 residues. In germline, CDR1 is SNHLY, CDR2 FYNNEI. The ends were cut back, 4 bases at V and 7 bases at J, with 4 bases in the middle. The CDR3 nucleotides are TGTGCCAGCAGTGCCGTCGGGGAGCTGTTTTTT. Translation: CASSAVGELFF.

The rearrangement uses TRBV30 and TRBJ2-3, with 9 bases aligning to TRBD2. V lost 4 bases, J lost 1 base, and 6 bases stayed unmatched. The V gene's germline CDR1 is GTSNPN and CDR2 SVGIG (reference sequence). The CDR3 is 15 amino acids. CDR3 in DNA: TGTGCCTGGATACTAGCGGGTGTAGGCACAGATACGCAGTATTTT. The encoded protein is CAWILAGVGTDTQYF.

The genes are TRBV6-1 and TRBJ1-5, with D possibly matching TRBD1 (5 bases). CDR1 and CDR2 (germline): MNHNS, SASEGT. The CDR3 totals 15 residues. Trimming cost V 4 bases and J 7 bases, with 17 bases left between them. CDR3 nucleotide sequence: TGTGCCAGCAGTGTACAAGGCGGGGGGGGACAGCCCCAGCATTTT. It is translated as CASSVQGGGGQPQHF.

This clonotype has more than one count but fewer than ten. The chain employs TRBV5-1 and TRBJ2-3; D perhaps matches TRBD2 (5 bases). The CDR3 runs 14 residues. Germline V gene data show CDR1 as SGHRS and CDR2 as YFSETQ. Trimming cost V 3 bases and J 3 bases, with 11 bases left between them. Here the CDR3 reads CASSSPGLTDTQYF. CDR3 coding DNA: TGCGCCAGCAGCTCGCCGGGGTTAACAGATACGCAGTATTTT.

The chain recombines TRBV9 with TRBJ1-2, with 8 bases aligning to TRBD1. J gave up 2 bases and V 1 base, and 4 bases lay outside the gene matches. The CDR3 covers 15 residues. Looked up from germline, CDR1 is SGDLS and CDR2 is YYNGEE. CDR3 loop: CASSVTGTGNYGYTF. The CDR3 nucleotides are TGTGCCAGCAGCGTAACCGGGACAGGCAACTATGGCTACACCTTC.

This clonotype was detected a few times. This rearrangement joins TRBV20-1 to TRBJ2-3; either TRBD1 or TRBD2 may supply D (5 bases each). Trimming took off 6 bases at V and 7 bases at J, with 14 bases between the two ends. Germline V CDR1 and CDR2: DFQATT, SNEGSKA (reference sequence). The CDR3 length is 12 residues. The CDR3 loop is CSAPGRIYTQYF. The CDR3 coding sequence is TGCAGTGCGCCGGGACGGATCTATACGCAGTATTTT.

The table lists this clonotype with a few counts. The chain uses TRBV12-3 or TRBV12-4 and TRBJ1-2; 8 bases match TRBD1. The CDR3 consists of 15 residues. Losses at the gene ends were 3 bases for V and 5 bases for J; bases not matched to a gene: 8. This chain's CDR3 is CASSFSAGGDYGYTF. The DNA of the CDR3 is TGTGCCAGCAGTTTTTCTGCAGGGGGCGATTATGGCTACACCTTC.

This clonotype was observed a handful of times. V usage is TRBV10-3 and J usage is TRBJ1-5; D is unresolved. With 6 bases removed from V and 4 bases from J, the gap between germline ends came to 16 bases. This CDR3 has 15 amino acids. Germline V gene data show CDR1 as ENHRY and CDR2 as SYGVKD. The CDR3, as DNA: TGTGCCATCAGCCAAGGGAGGGAAGGGAATCAGCCCCAGCATTTT. It is translated as CAISQGREGNQPQHF.

This clonotype has a handful of counts. The chain combines TRBV20-1 with TRBJ1-1; D is unclear. This CDR3 is built from 15 residues. CDR1 is DFQATT, CDR2 SNEGSKA, per germline (reference sequence). The germline V and J ends were trimmed by 0 bases and 8 bases, with 19 bases remaining between them. CDR3 amino acids: CSARDRGDPILEAFF. The CDR3 coding sequence is TGCAGTGCTAGAGATCGGGGAGATCCCATCTTGGAAGCTTTCTTT.

The chain uses TRBV14 and TRBJ1-3; no reliable D call. The V end was cut by 6 bases, the J end by 4 bases, with 4 bases between. CDR1 is SGHDN, CDR2 FVKESK, per germline. CDR3 length: 11 residues. The CDR3 DNA reads TGTGCCAGCAGGACGGGAAACACCATATATTTT. Translated, it gives CASRTGNTIYF.

This chain links TRBV3-1 with TRBJ1-2; D remains ambiguous. V lost 3 bases to trimming and J lost 2 bases, with 1 base between them. This CDR3 comprises 11 residues. CDR1 and CDR2 from the germline V gene are LGHDT and YNNKEL (reference sequence). The CDR3 DNA reads TGTGCCAGCAGCCACAACTATGGCTACACCTTC. This codes for CASSHNYGYTF.

This clonotype was recorded many times. The chain uses TRBV27 and TRBJ2-3; no clear D gene. The V and J ends lost 7 bases and 2 bases respectively, with 7 bases between them. CDR3 length: 12 amino acids. CDR1 and CDR2 from the germline V gene are MNHEY and SMNVEV (reference sequence). CDR3 DNA sequence: TGTGCCAGCATACTTTCCACAGATACGCAGTATTTT. Translating gives CASILSTDTQYF.

The chain recombines TRBV6-1 with TRBJ1-1, with a weak D call TRBD1 (5 bases). The CDR3 is 13 residues long. V was clipped by 8 bases and J by 1 base, with 11 bases between them. From germline, CDR1 is MNHNS and CDR2 SASEGT. The CDR3 loop is CASRRGTNTEAFF. The CDR3 region has the DNA TGTGCCAGCCGCCGCGGGACGAACACTGAAGCTTTCTTT.

V usage is TRBV6-1 and J usage is TRBJ2-3; 9 bases align to TRBD2. V gave up 5 bases and J gave up 2 bases; unmatched junction bases: 5. The CDR3 extends over 15 amino acids. The germline gives CDR1 MNHNS, CDR2 SASEGT. CDR3 residues: CASSQGLAFTDTQYF. In nucleotides, the CDR3 is TGTGCCAGCAGTCAGGGACTAGCTTTCACAGATACGCAGTATTTT.

The chain links TRBV11-1 to TRBJ2-1; TRBD1 or TRBD2 may be the D gene (7 bases each). The CDR3 length is 14 residues. The V end lost 8 bases, the J end lost 8 bases, and 19 bases lay between the germline ends. In germline, CDR1 is SGHAT, CDR2 FQDESV (reference sequence). CDR3: CASLGEGAKDEQFF. The CDR3 DNA follows: TGTGCCAGCCTTGGGGAGGGGGCAAAGGATGAGCAGTTCTTC.

This clonotype has a handful of counts. This chain connects TRBV25-1 to TRBJ1-4; TRBD1 aligns across 9 bases. CDR3 size: 16 residues. CDR1 and CDR2 from the germline V gene are MGHDK and SYGVNS. The V gene end was trimmed by 1 base and the J gene end by 3 bases; junction bases not matched to a gene: 3. As DNA, the CDR3 is TGTGCCAGCAGTGAATCATGGACAGGGGCTAATGAAAAACTGTTTTTT. Its protein product is CASSESWTGANEKLFF.

DNA of the CDR3: TGTGCCAGCAGTGGGGGACAGCTTAACTATGGCTACACCTTC. Its translation is CASSGGQLNYGYTF. The J gene is TRBJ1-2, the V gene TRBV2, with TRBD1 matching 7 bases. CDR3 length: 14 amino acids. Germline assignment: CDR1 SNHLY and CDR2 FYNNEI. Trimming at V came to 4 bases and at J to 1 base, leaving 3 bases not matched to a gene. The variable domain in full, with the rest retrieved from reference TRBV2 and TRBJ1-2, is EPEVTQTPSHQVTQMGQEVILRCVPISNHLYFYWYRQILGQKVEFLVSFYNNEISEKSEIFDDQFSVERPDGSNFTLKIRSTKLEDSAMYFCASSGGQLNYGYTFGSGTRLTVV.

This sequence joins TRBV6-5 and TRBJ2-4, with D perhaps TRBD2 (6 bases). Germline values: CDR1 MNHEY, CDR2 SVGAGI. Trimming stripped 4 bases from V and 9 bases from J, with 7 bases between. There are 11 residues in the CDR3. In DNA, the CDR3 is TGTGCCAGCAGTTGGCGGGGCATTCAGTACTTC. As protein: CASSWRGIQYF.

This clonotype was observed a handful of times. The V and J genes are TRBV20-1 and TRBJ2-1; TRBD1 or TRBD2 may be the D gene (5 bases each). Trimming stripped 3 bases from V and 7 bases from J, with 13 bases between. From germline, CDR1 is DFQATT and CDR2 SNEGSKA (reference sequence). The CDR3 totals 13 residues. In nucleotides, the CDR3 is TGCAGTGCTAGCCATGGGGGACGGAATGAGCAGTTCTTC. This encodes CSASHGGRNEQFF.